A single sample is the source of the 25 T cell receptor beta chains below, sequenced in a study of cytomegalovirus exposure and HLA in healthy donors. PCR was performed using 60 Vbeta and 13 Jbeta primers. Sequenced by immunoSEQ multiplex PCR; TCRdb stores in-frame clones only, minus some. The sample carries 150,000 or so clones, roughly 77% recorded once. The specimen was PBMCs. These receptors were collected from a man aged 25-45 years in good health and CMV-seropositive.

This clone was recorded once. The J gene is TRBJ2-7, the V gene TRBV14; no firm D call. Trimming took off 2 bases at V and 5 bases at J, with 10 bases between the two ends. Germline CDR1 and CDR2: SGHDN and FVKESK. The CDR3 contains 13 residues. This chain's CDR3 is CASSQLGFHEQYF. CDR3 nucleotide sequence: TGTGCCAGCAGCCAACTCGGGTTCCACGAGCAGTACTTC.

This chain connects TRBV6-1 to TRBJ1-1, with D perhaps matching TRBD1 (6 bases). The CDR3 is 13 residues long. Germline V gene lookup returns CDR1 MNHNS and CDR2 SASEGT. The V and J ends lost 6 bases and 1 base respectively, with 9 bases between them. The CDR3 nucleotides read TGTGCCAGCAGAGAGACAGGGAACACTGAAGCTTTCTTT. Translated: CASRETGNTEAFF.

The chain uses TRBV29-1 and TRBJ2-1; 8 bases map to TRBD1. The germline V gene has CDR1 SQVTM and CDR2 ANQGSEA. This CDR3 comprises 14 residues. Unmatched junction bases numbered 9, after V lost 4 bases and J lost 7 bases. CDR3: CSVVTGALGNEQFF. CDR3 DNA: TGCAGCGTTGTGACAGGGGCTCTTGGGAATGAGCAGTTCTTC.

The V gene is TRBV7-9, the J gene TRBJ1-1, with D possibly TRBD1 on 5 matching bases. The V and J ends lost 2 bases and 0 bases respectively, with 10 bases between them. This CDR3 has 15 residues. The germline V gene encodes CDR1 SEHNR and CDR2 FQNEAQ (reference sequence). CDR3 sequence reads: CASSLQTAMNTEAFF. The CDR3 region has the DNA TGTGCCAGCAGCTTACAGACAGCCATGAACACTGAAGCTTTCTTT.

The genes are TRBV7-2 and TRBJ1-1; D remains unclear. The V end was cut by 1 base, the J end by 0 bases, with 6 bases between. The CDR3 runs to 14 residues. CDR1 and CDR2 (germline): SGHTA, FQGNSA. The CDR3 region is CASSLGQLNTEAFF. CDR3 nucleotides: TGTGCCAGCAGCTTAGGCCAGTTGAACACTGAAGCTTTCTTT.

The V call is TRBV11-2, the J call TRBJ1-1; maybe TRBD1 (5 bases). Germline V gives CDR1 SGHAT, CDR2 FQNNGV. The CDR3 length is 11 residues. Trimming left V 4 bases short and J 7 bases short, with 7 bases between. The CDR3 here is CASSSQVEAFF. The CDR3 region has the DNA TGTGCCAGCAGCTCACAGGTTGAAGCTTTCTTT.

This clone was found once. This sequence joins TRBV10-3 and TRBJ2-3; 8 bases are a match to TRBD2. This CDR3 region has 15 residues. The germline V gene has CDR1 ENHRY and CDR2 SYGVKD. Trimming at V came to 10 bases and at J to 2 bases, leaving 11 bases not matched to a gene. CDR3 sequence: CATLGGGGITDTQYF. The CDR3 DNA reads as TGTGCCACCCTGGGGGGCGGGGGGATCACAGATACGCAGTATTTT.

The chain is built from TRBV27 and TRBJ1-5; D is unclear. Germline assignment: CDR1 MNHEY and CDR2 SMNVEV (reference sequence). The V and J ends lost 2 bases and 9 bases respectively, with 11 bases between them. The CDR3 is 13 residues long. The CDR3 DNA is TGTGCCAGCAGTTTAAGTCTCAGTCGGCCCCAGCATTTT. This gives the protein CASSLSLSRPQHF.

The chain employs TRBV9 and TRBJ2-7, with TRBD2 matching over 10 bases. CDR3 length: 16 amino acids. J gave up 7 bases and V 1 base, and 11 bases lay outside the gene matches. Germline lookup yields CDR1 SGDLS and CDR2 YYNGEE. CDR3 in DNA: TGTGCCAGCAGCGTAATGGGACTAGCGACTACGGTGGAGCAGTACTTC. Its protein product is CASSVMGLATTVEQYF. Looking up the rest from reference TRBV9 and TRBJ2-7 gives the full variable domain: DSGVTQTPKHLITATGQRVTLRCSPRSGDLSVYWYQQSLDQGLQFLIQYYNGEERAKGNILERFSAQQFPDLHSELNLSSLELGDSALYFCASSVMGLATTVEQYFGPGTRLTVT.

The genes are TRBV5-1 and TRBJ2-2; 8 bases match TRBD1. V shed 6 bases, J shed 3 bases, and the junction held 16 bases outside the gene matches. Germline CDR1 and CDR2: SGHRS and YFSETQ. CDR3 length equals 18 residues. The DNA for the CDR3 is TGCGCCAGCACCGGCCTTAAGCCGGGACAGGCTTACACCGGGGAGCTGTTTTTT. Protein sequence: CASTGLKPGQAYTGELFF.

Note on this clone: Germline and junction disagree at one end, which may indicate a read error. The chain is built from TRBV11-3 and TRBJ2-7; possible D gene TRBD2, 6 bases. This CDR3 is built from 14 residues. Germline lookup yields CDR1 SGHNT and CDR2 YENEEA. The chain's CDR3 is CASSLGGRPYEQCF. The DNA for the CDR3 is TGTGCCAGCAGCTTAGGGGGGAGGCCCTACGAGCAGTGCTTC. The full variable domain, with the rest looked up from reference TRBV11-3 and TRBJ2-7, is EAGVVQSPRYKIIEKKQPVAFWCNPISGHNTLYWYLQNLGQGPELLIRYENEEAVDDSQLPKDRFSAERLKGVDSTLKIQPAELGDSAVYLCASSLGGRPYEQCFGPGTRLTVT.

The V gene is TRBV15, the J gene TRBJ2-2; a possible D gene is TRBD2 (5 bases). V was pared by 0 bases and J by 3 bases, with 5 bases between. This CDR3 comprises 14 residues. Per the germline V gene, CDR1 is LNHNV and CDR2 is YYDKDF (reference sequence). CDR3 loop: CATSRERDTGELFF. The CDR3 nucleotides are TGTGCCACCAGCAGAGAGCGGGACACCGGGGAGCTGTTTTTT.

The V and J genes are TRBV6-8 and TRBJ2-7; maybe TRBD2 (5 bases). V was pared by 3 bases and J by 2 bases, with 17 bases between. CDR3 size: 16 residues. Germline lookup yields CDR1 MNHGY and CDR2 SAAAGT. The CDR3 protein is CASSYGHMRAAYEQYF. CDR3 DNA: TGTGCCAGCAGTTATGGCCATATGAGGGCTGCCTACGAGCAGTACTTC.

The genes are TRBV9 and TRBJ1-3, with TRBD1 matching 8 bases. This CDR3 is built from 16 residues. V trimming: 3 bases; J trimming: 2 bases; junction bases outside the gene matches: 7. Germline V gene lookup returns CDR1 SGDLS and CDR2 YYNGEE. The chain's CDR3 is CASSARTGPTGNTIYF. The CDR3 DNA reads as TGTGCCAGCAGCGCCAGGACAGGGCCGACTGGAAACACCATATATTTT. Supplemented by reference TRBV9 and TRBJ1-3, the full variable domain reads DSGVTQTPKHLITATGQRVTLRCSPRSGDLSVYWYQQSLDQGLQFLIQYYNGEERAKGNILERFSAQQFPDLHSELNLSSLELGDSALYFCASSARTGPTGNTIYFGEGSWLTVV.

This CDR3 reads CASSLSGRETQYF. CDR3 DNA: TGTGCCAGCAGCCTTAGCGGGAGAGAGACCCAGTACTTC. This sequence joins TRBV9 and TRBJ2-5; 9 bases agree with TRBD2. CDR3 size: 13 residues. J gave up 4 bases and V 4 bases, and 2 bases lay outside the gene matches. The germline CDR1 and CDR2 sequences are SGDLS and YYNGEE.

Here the CDR3 DNA reads TGTGCCAGCAGCTCACTAGCGGGAGGGAGCACAGATACGCAGTATTTT. It codes for CASSSLAGGSTDTQYF. The rearrangement links TRBV7-9 to TRBJ2-3, with TRBD2 matching 13 bases. The CDR3 covers 16 residues. V lost 4 bases to trimming and J lost 0 bases; unmatched junction nucleotides: 1. The V gene's germline CDR1 is SEHNR and CDR2 FQNEAQ (reference sequence).

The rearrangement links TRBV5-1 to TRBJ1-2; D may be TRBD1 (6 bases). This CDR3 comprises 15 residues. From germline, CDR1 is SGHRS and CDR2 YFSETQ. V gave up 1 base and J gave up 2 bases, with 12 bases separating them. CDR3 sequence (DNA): TGCGCCAGCAGCTTGAGGGGGGGGGAAAACTATGGCTACACCTTC. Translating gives CASSLRGGENYGYTF.

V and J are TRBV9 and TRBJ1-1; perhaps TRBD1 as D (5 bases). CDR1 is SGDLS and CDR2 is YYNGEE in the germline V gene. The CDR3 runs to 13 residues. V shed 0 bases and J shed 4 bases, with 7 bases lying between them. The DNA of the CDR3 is TGTGCCAGCAGCGTAGAAGGGGCCACTGAAGCTTTCTTT. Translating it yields CASSVEGATEAFF.

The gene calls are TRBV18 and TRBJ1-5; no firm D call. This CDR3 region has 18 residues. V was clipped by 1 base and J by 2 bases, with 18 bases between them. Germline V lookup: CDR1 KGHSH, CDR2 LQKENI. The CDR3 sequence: CASSPLGGSGVGNQPQHF. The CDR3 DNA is TGTGCCAGCTCACCACTAGGAGGGTCTGGAGTCGGCAATCAGCCCCAGCATTTT.

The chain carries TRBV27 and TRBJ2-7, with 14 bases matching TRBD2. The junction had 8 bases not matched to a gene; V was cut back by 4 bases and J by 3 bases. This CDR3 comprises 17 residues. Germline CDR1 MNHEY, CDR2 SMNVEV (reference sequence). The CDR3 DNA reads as TGTGCCAGCAGTTCTCGGACTAGCGGGGGGCCCAACTACGAGCAGTACTTC. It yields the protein CASSSRTSGGPNYEQYF.

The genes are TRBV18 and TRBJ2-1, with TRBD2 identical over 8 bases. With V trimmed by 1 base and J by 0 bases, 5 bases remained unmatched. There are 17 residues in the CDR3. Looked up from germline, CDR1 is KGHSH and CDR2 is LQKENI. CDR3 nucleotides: TGTGCCAGCTCACCACGTGGCGGGGGGAGCTCCTACAATGAGCAGTTCTTC. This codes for CASSPRGGGSSYNEQFF.

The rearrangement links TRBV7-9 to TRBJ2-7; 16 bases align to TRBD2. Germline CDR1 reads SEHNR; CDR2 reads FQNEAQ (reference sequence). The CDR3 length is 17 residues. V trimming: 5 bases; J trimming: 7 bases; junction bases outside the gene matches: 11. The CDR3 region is CASSARGTSGGAVEQYF. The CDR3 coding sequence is TGTGCCAGCAGCGCACGCGGGACTAGCGGGGGGGCGGTGGAGCAGTACTTC.

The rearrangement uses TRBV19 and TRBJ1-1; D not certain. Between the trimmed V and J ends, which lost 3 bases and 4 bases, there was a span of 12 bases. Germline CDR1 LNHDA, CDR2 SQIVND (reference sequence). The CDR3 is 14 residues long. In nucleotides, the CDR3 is TGTGCCAGTAGTATTAGAGGGAGGGCCACTGAAGCTTTCTTT. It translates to CASSIRGRATEAFF.

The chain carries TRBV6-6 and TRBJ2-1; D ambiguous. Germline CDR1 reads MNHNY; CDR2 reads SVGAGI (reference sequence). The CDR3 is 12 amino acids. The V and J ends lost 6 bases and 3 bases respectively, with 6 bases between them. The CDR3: CASSPRYNEQFF. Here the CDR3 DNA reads TGTGCCAGCAGCCCTCGCTACAATGAGCAGTTCTTC.

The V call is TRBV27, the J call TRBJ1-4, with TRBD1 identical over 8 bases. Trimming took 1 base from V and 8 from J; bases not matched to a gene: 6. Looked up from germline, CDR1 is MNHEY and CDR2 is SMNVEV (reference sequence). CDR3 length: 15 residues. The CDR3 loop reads CASSLLTGVMEKLFF. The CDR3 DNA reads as TGTGCCAGCAGTTTATTGACAGGGGTGATGGAAAAACTGTTTTTT.